This TCR beta chain was observed in a study of blood T cell repertoires in COVID-19. The method was immunoSEQ multiplex PCR; TCRdb's version includes in-frame clones alone and lacks a portion of them. The data hold fewer than 200,000 clones, with roughly 86% observed a single time. The CDR3 sequence is 13 residues long. Germline-derived CDR1 and CDR2 are MDHEN and SYDVKM. The V end lost 3 bases, the J end lost 5 bases, and 10 bases lay between the germline ends. Sequencing was carried out using peripheral blood. The sequence was obtained from a man in his forties with active or convalescent COVID-19. The gene calls are TRBV28 and TRBJ1-2, with TRBD1 as a possible D gene (5 bases). The CDR3 sequence: CASSLQGQYGYTF. The CDR3 DNA sequence: TGTGCCAGCAGTTTGCAGGGCCAATATGGCTACACCTTC.